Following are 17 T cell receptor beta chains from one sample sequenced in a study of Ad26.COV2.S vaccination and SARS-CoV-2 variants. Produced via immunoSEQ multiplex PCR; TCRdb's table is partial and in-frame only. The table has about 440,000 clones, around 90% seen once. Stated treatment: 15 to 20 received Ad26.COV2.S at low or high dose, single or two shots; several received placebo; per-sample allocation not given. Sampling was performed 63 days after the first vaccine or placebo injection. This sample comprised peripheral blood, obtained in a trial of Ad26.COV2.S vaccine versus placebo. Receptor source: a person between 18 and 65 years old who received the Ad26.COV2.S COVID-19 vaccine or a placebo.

The CDR3: CATSVYLGTGYYEQYF. CDR3 DNA sequence: TGTGCCACCAGCGTTTACCTCGGGACAGGGTACTACGAGCAGTACTTC. V is TRBV15 and J is TRBJ2-7; 9 bases line up with TRBD1. CDR3 length equals 16 residues. CDR1 is LNHNV and CDR2 is YYDKDF in the germline V gene (reference sequence). The V segment lost 5 bases and the J segment 3 bases; nucleotides outside the gene matches: 11.

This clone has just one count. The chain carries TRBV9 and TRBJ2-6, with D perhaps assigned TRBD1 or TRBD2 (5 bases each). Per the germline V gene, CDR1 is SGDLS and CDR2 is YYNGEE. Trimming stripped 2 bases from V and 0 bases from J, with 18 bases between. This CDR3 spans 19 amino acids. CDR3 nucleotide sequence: TGTGCCAGCAGCGTCGGGACCGGGGCTAGAAACTCTGGGGCCAACGTCCTGACTTTC. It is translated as CASSVGTGARNSGANVLTF.

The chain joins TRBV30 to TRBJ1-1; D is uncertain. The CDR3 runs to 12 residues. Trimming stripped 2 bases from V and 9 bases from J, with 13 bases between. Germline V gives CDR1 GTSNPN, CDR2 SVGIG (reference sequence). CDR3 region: CAWSPLVGQAFF. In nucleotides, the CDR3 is TGTGCCTGGAGTCCCCTGGTGGGCCAAGCTTTCTTT.

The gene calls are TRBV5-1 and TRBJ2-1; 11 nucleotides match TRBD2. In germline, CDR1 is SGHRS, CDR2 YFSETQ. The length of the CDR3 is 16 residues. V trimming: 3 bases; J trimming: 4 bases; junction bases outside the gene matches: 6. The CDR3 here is CASSSGLAEPYNEQFF. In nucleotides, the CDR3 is TGCGCCAGCAGCTCGGGACTAGCGGAACCATACAATGAGCAGTTCTTC.

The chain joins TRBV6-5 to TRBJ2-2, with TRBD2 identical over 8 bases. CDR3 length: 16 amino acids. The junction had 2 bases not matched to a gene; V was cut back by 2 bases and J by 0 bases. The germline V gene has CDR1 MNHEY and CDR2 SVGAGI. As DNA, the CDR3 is TGTGCCAGCAGTTACCCGGGACTAGCGAACACCGGGGAGCTGTTTTTT. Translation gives CASSYPGLANTGELFF.

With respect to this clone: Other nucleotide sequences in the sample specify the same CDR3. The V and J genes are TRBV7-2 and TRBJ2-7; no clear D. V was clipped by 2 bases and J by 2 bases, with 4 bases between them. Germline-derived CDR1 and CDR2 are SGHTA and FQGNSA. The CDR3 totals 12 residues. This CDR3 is CASSLPTYEQYF. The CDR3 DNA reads TGTGCCAGCAGCTTACCCACCTACGAGCAGTACTTC.

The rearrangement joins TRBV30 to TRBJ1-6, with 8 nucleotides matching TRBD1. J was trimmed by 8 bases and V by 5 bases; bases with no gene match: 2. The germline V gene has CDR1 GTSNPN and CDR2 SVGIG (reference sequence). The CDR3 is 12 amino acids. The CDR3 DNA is TGTGCCTGGGCACAGGGGGATTCACCCCTCCACTTT. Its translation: CAWAQGDSPLHF. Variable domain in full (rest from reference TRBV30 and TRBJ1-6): SQTIHQWPATLVQPVGSPLSLECTVEGTSNPNLYWYRQAAGRGLQLLFYSVGIGQISSEVPQNLSASRPQDRQFILSSKKLLLSDSGFYLCAWAQGDSPLHFGNGTRLTVT.

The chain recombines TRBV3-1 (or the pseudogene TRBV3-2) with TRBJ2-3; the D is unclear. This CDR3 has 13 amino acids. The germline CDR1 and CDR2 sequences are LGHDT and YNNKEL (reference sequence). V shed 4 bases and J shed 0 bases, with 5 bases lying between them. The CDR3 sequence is CASSPSSTDTQYF. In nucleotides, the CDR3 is TGTGCCAGCAGCCCATCTAGCACAGATACGCAGTATTTT.

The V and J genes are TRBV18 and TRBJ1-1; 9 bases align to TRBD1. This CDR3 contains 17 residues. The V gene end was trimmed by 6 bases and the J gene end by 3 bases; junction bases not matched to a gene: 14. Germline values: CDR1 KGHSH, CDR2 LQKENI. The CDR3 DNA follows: TGTGCCAGCTCGCCTTCCGGGACAGGGAAGTTCTACACTGAAGCTTTCTTT. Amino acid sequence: CASSPSGTGKFYTEAFF.

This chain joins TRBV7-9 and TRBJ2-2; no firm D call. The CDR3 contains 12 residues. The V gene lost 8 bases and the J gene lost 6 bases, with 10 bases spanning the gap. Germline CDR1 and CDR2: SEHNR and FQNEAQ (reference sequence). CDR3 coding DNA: TGTGCCAGCGGGAAGGAATCCGGGGAGCTGTTTTTT. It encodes CASGKESGELFF.

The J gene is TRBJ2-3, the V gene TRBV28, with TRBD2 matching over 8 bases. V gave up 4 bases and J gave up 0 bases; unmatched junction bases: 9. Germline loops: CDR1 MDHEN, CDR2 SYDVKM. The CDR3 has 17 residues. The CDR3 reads CASSSTGGGLSTDTQYF. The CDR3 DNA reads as TGTGCCAGCAGTTCCACGGGAGGGGGGTTGAGCACAGATACGCAGTATTTT.

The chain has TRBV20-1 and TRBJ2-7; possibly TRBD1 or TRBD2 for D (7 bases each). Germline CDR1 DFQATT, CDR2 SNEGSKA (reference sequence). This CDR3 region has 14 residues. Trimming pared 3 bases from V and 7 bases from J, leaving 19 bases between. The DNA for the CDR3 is TGCAGTGCTAGTAGCGGGCAGGGGGGGAGAGAGCAGTACTTC. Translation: CSASSGQGGREQYF.

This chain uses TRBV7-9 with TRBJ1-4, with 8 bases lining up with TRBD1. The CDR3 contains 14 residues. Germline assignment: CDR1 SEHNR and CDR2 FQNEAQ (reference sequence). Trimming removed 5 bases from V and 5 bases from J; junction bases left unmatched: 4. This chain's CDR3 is CASSIGQGNEKLFF. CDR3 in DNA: TGTGCCAGCAGCATTGGACAGGGCAATGAAAAACTGTTTTTT.

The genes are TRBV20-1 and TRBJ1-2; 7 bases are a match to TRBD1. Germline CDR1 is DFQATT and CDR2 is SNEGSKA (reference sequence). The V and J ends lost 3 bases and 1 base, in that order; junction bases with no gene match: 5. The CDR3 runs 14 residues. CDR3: CSASIQGINYGYTF. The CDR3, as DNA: TGCAGTGCTAGTATACAGGGGATTAACTATGGCTACACCTTC.

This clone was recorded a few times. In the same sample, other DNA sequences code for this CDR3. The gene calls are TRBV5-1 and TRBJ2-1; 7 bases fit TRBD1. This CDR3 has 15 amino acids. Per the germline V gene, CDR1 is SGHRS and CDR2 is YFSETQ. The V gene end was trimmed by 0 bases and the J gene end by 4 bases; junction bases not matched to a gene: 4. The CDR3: CASSLGGTEYNEQFF. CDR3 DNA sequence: TGCGCCAGCAGCTTGGGTGGGACAGAATACAATGAGCAGTTCTTC.

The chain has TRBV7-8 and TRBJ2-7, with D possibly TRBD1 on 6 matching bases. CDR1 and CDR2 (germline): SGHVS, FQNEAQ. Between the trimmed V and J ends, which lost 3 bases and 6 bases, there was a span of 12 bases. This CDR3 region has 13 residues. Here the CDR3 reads CASSLAGGGEQYF. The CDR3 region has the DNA TGTGCCAGCAGCTTGGCTGGGGGCGGCGAGCAGTACTTC.

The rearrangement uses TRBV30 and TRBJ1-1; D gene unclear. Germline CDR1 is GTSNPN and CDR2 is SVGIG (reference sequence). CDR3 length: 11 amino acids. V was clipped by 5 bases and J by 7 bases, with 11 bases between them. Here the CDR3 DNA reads TGTGCCTGGGTCCCGGTATTTGAAGCTTTCTTT. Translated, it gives CAWVPVFEAFF.